A selection of T cell receptor beta chains follows, all from one sample in a study of cytomegalovirus exposure and HLA in healthy donors. TCRdb keeps only in-frame clones here, not all; method: immunoSEQ multiplex PCR. Counted here are some 130,000 clones, 75% occurring once; the ten biggest clones make up 7%. What was sequenced was PBMCs. The receptors stem from a man under 40 in good health and CMV-seronegative. Both conserved end residues are part of each CDR3. The D gene is left open where the match is weak. A row's size may be missing; if present it is once, few, many or a size class.

J gene: TRBJ1-6; clone size: NA; D gene: NA; V gene: TRBV7-8; CDR3 DNA: TGTGCCAGCAGTTACAGGGTTAATAATTCACCCCTCCACTTT; CDR3 protein: CASSYRVNNSPLHF
J gene: TRBJ2-3; clone size: once; D gene: NA; V gene: TRBV10-3; CDR3 DNA: TGTGCCATCAGTGGGGGGACTGGGGGAACAGATACGCAGTATTTT; CDR3 protein: CAISGGTGGTDTQYF
J gene: TRBJ1-6; clone size: few; D gene: NA; V gene: TRBV5-5; CDR3 DNA: TGTGCCAGCAGCTTGGCCTACCGCGGGAATTCACCCCTCCACTTT; CDR3 protein: CASSLAYRGNSPLHF
J gene: TRBJ1-4; clone size: NA; D gene: TRBD1; V gene: TRBV9; CDR3 DNA: TGTGCCAGCAGCGTAGCCCCGACAGGGCGAGGTGAAAAACTGTTTTTT; CDR3 protein: CASSVAPTGRGEKLFF
J gene: TRBJ2-1; clone size: once; D gene: TRBD2; V gene: TRBV7-6; CDR3 DNA: TGTGCCAGCAGCCTGGGGGGCGGGAGGGCCCTCGATGAGCAGTTCTTC; CDR3 protein: CASSLGGGRALDEQFF
J gene: TRBJ1-2; clone size: few; D gene: TRBD1; V gene: TRBV30; CDR3 DNA: TGTGCCCGGACAGGCCTAGAGGGTTATGGCTACACCTTC; CDR3 protein: CARTGLEGYGYTF
J gene: TRBJ1-1; clone size: NA; D gene: TRBD1; V gene: TRBV18; CDR3 DNA: TGTGCCAGCTCACCATTTGGGTCAGGACAGGCAAACACTGAAGCTTTCTTT; CDR3 protein: CASSPFGSGQANTEAFF
J gene: TRBJ1-1; clone size: few; D gene: NA; V gene: TRBV28; CDR3 DNA: TGTGCCAGCAGCCTAGGAGGTGCAGAGAACACTGAAGCTTTCTTT; CDR3 protein: CASSLGGAENTEAFF
J gene: TRBJ2-7; clone size: NA; D gene: NA; V gene: TRBV6-1; CDR3 DNA: TGTGCCAGCAGCGGAACCAAGTGGAGGTTCTACGAGCAGTACTTC; CDR3 protein: CASSGTKWRFYEQYF
J gene: TRBJ1-4; clone size: NA; D gene: NA; V gene: TRBV6-1; CDR3 DNA: TGTGCCAGCAGCCCCCCGATCCCCCGAGGTGAAAAACTGTTTTTT; CDR3 protein: CASSPPIPRGEKLFF
J gene: TRBJ2-1; clone size: NA; D gene: NA; V gene: TRBV19; CDR3 DNA: TGTGCCAGTAGTATTCCCATTGAAGACAAAGGCCACAATGAGCAGTTCTTC; CDR3 protein: CASSIPIEDKGHNEQFF
J gene: TRBJ1-3; clone size: medium-sized; D gene: NA; V gene: TRBV28; CDR3 DNA: TGTGCCAGCAGGCAGGATAAGGGGGAAGCGTCGGACACCATATATTTT; CDR3 protein: CASRQDKGEASDTIYF
J gene: TRBJ2-7; clone size: NA; D gene: NA; V gene: TRBV7-9; CDR3 DNA: TGTGCCAGCAGCTTGAGGTCGGGGAGCTACGAGCAGTACTTC; CDR3 protein: CASSLRSGSYEQYF
J gene: TRBJ2-7; clone size: NA; D gene: NA; V gene: TRBV29-1; CDR3 DNA: TGCAGCGTTACCACAGGGTCCGAGCAGTACTTC; CDR3 protein: CSVTTGSEQYF
J gene: TRBJ2-2; clone size: NA; D gene: NA; V gene: TRBV11-3; CDR3 DNA: TGTGCCAGCAGCTTATCATGGACTACAAAAACCGGGGAGCTGTTTTTT; CDR3 protein: CASSLSWTTKTGELFF
J gene: TRBJ1-2; clone size: NA; D gene: NA; V gene: TRBV6-5; CDR3 DNA: TGTGCCAGCAGTTACTCGGGAGGGGGAAGCTATGGCTACACCTTC; CDR3 protein: CASSYSGGGSYGYTF
J gene: TRBJ2-3; clone size: NA; D gene: NA; V gene: TRBV5-6; CDR3 DNA: TGTGCCAGCAGCTTGGCTCTGGCTTTTAGCACAGATACGCAGTATTTT; CDR3 protein: CASSLALAFSTDTQYF
J gene: TRBJ1-2; clone size: once; D gene: NA; V gene: TRBV28; CDR3 DNA: TGTGCCAGCAGTCTTCGTTGGGGCCAGTACACCTTC; CDR3 protein: CASSLRWGQYTF
J gene: TRBJ2-5; clone size: NA; D gene: NA; V gene: TRBV21-1; CDR3 DNA: TGTGCCAGCAGCAATTTCCCCCCAGGGGATGGGGAGACCCAGTACTTC; CDR3 protein: CASSNFPPGDGETQYF
J gene: TRBJ2-2; clone size: NA; D gene: NA; V gene: TRBV11-3; CDR3 DNA: TGTGCCAGCAGCGTTACGGGCACCGGGGAGCTGTTTTTT; CDR3 protein: CASSVTGTGELFF